Below, 27 T cell receptor beta chains from the same sample are listed, as sequenced in a study of T cell changes during pregnancy in multiple sclerosis (dated by TCRdb to about 2019). The library was obtained by the immunoSEQ multiplex PCR assay. The immuneACCESS repertoire file appears here via TCRdb, limited to in-frame rearrangements. These files lack a portion of the clones; in checked studies, under half of the deficit traces to unresolved V genes, and the cause of the others is not known. The sample data list approximately 70,000 clones, and around 90% of these were observed just once. The ten largest clones take up about 2% of the sample. The sequences come from peripheral blood, collected in the second trimester of pregnancy. These receptors originate from a female donor with multiple sclerosis, enrolled in a pregnancy study.

V gene TRBV6-4 combines with J gene TRBJ2-1; the match to TRBD1 covers 8 bases. V was pared by 4 bases and J by 9 bases, with 14 bases of the junction left unmatched. Per the germline V gene, CDR1 is MRHNA and CDR2 is SNTAGT. CDR3 length equals 16 residues. The CDR3 sequence: CASSVEGQGRPGEQFF. The DNA of the CDR3 is TGTGCCAGCAGTGTTGAAGGACAGGGACGTCCGGGTGAGCAGTTCTTC.

The V gene is TRBV13, the J gene TRBJ2-5, with 9 bases fitting TRBD1. The CDR3 runs to 16 residues. V lost 2 bases and J lost 2; bases outside the gene matches: 6. CDR1 and CDR2 (germline): PRHDT, FYEKMQ (reference sequence). The CDR3 DNA follows: TGTGCCAGCAGCTTAAGCCTGGACAGGGGTCAAGAGACCCAGTACTTC. It encodes CASSLSLDRGQETQYF.

The gene calls are TRBV27 and TRBJ2-7; 9 bases map to TRBD1. V lost 5 bases, J lost 0 bases, and 5 bases stayed unmatched. The CDR3 runs 15 residues. Germline-derived CDR1 and CDR2 are MNHEY and SMNVEV (reference sequence). For the CDR3, the DNA is TGTGCCAGCAGTCCGACAGGGGGGAGCTCCTACGAGCAGTACTTC. Translating gives CASSPTGGSSYEQYF.

This clone has just one count. J is TRBJ1-4 and V is TRBV29-1, with D maybe TRBD1 (5 bases). This CDR3 is built from 12 residues. V dropped 7 bases and J dropped 4 bases, with 10 bases sitting between them. In germline, CDR1 is SQVTM, CDR2 ANQGSEA. The CDR3 reads CSAGDGNEKLFF. CDR3 coding DNA: TGCAGCGCGGGGGACGGTAATGAAAAACTGTTTTTT.

A single count supports this clone. The chain joins TRBV14 to TRBJ2-7, with D perhaps matching TRBD2 (6 bases). Trimming removed 1 base from V and 3 bases from J, with 16 bases in between. The CDR3 consists of 16 residues. The germline gives CDR1 SGHDN, CDR2 FVKESK. The CDR3 sequence is CASSQGPSSGSYEQYF. The CDR3 nucleotides read TGTGCCAGCAGCCAAGGCCCGAGTAGCGGAAGCTACGAGCAGTACTTC.

The chain couples TRBV7-9 to TRBJ2-7; 9 bases match TRBD1. CDR1 is SEHNR, CDR2 FQNEAQ, per germline (reference sequence). The CDR3 length is 13 residues. J was trimmed by 3 bases and V by 5 bases; bases with no gene match: 2. The CDR3 region has the DNA TGTGCCAGCAGCCGGACAGGGGTCTACGAGCAGTACTTC. It encodes CASSRTGVYEQYF.

This chain uses TRBV7-2 with TRBJ1-1, with D possibly matching TRBD1 (5 bases). Trimming stripped 1 base from V and 1 base from J, with 10 bases between. Germline V gene sequence: CDR1 SGHTA, CDR2 FQGNSA. The CDR3 runs 15 residues. CDR3 amino acids: CASSLGGGANTEAFF. The CDR3 nucleotides read TGTGCCAGCAGCTTAGGGGGAGGGGCGAACACTGAAGCTTTCTTT.

The chain employs TRBV19 and TRBJ2-1; tentative D call: TRBD1 (6 bases). The CDR3 totals 15 residues. The germline gives CDR1 LNHDA, CDR2 SQIVND (reference sequence). Trimming removed 5 bases from V and 3 bases from J, with 14 bases in between. The CDR3 nucleotides read TGTGCCAGTAGTGAAGACAGGAGCAACTACAATGAGCAGTTCTTC. Protein product: CASSEDRSNYNEQFF.

The genes are TRBV23-1 and TRBJ2-1, with 14 bases that match TRBD2. TRBV23-1 is classed as an ORF, of uncertain function. The V and J ends lost 8 bases and 5 bases, in that order; junction bases with no gene match: 17. The CDR3 has 19 amino acids. CDR3 protein: CASRPPGLAGVSGNNEQFF. The CDR3 DNA reads TGCGCCAGCCGCCCCCCGGGACTAGCGGGAGTAAGTGGGAACAATGAGCAGTTCTTC.

The table lists this clone with a count of one. The chain couples TRBV28 to TRBJ1-2; 10 bases are shared with TRBD1. The V segment lost 3 bases and the J segment 8 bases; nucleotides outside the gene matches: 6. The CDR3 is 14 residues long. Germline CDR1 reads MDHEN; CDR2 reads SYDVKM. CDR3 region: CASSLRGQGEGYTF. CDR3 nucleotide sequence: TGTGCCAGCAGTTTGCGTGGACAGGGGGAAGGCTACACCTTC.

The V call is TRBV27, the J call TRBJ1-5; the match to TRBD1 covers 9 bases. This CDR3 region has 15 residues. CDR1 and CDR2 (germline): MNHEY, SMNVEV (reference sequence). J lost 7 bases, V lost 8 bases, and 12 bases had no gene match. The CDR3 DNA sequence: TGTGCCAGCGGATCGGGACAGGGTTATGGCCAGCCCCAGCATTTT. Protein: CASGSGQGYGQPQHF.

V and J are TRBV6-1 and TRBJ2-5; 10 positions agree with TRBD2. Per germline, CDR1 MNHNS and CDR2 SASEGT. With 6 bases clipped from V and 5 bases from J, the junction kept 3 bases outside the gene matches. The CDR3 covers 13 residues. The CDR3 coding sequence is TGTGCCAGCAGCTTTAGCGGGAGGGAGACCCAGTACTTC. Translation: CASSFSGRETQYF.

The rearrangement joins TRBV4-3 to TRBJ2-7; D unresolved. The V end was cut by 0 bases, the J end by 9 bases, with 12 bases between. This CDR3 is 13 amino acids long. The germline V gene encodes CDR1 LGHNA and CDR2 YSLEER. The chain's CDR3 is CASSQDNGLWQYF. The CDR3 DNA sequence: TGCGCCAGCAGCCAAGATAACGGGTTATGGCAGTACTTC.

The J gene is TRBJ1-1, the V gene TRBV6-1; D might be TRBD1 (6 bases). The V gene's germline CDR1 is MNHNS and CDR2 SASEGT. The CDR3 consists of 12 residues. The V end lost 7 bases, the J end lost 11 bases, and 17 bases lay between the germline ends. DNA of the CDR3: TGTGCCAGCAACCTTGGACAGAATCAGGCTTTCTTT. Amino acids: CASNLGQNQAFF.

This rearrangement joins TRBV7-2 to TRBJ1-1; D might be TRBD1 (6 bases). The CDR3 has 16 amino acids. Trimming took off 2 bases at V and 5 bases at J, with 18 bases between the two ends. Germline CDR1 is SGHTA and CDR2 is FQGNSA. CDR3 in amino acids: CASSLYRLRRGTEAFF. In DNA, the CDR3 is TGTGCCAGCAGCTTATATCGGCTACGTAGGGGGACTGAAGCTTTCTTT.

The chain carries TRBV4-1 and TRBJ2-5; D is unclear. Trimming left V 1 base short and J 2 bases short, with 8 bases between. Germline V gene sequence: CDR1 MGHRA, CDR2 YSYEKL. This CDR3 comprises 14 residues. In DNA, the CDR3 is TGCGCCAGCAGCCAAGGGGCTATTCAAGAGACCCAGTACTTC. Its translation: CASSQGAIQETQYF.

V is TRBV4-1 and J is TRBJ1-6; a weak D match, TRBD1 (6 bases). This CDR3 is 16 amino acids long. Germline V gene sequence: CDR1 MGHRA, CDR2 YSYEKL. V gave up 7 bases and J gave up 7 bases, with 20 bases separating them. The CDR3 coding sequence is TGCGCCAGCAAAATCGATGGGGAGGGGACAAATTCACCCCTCCACTTT. Amino acids: CASKIDGEGTNSPLHF.

The J gene is TRBJ2-7, the V gene TRBV5-1, with a tentative D call TRBD1 (5 bases). The CDR3 is 15 amino acids. V was shortened by 3 bases and J by 4 bases, with 17 bases between the two germline ends. Looked up from germline, CDR1 is SGHRS and CDR2 is YFSETQ. CDR3 region: CASSSNPGFQYEQYF. The CDR3 bases are TGCGCCAGCAGCTCAAACCCAGGGTTTCAATACGAGCAGTACTTC.

This chain connects TRBV5-6 to TRBJ2-7, with 7 bases fitting TRBD2. Germline CDR1 SGHDT, CDR2 YYEEEE. This CDR3 is 16 amino acids long. V dropped 4 bases and J dropped 2; count of bases not matched to a gene: 12. The CDR3 sequence: CASSGLGLADPYEQYF. The CDR3 coding sequence is TGTGCCAGCAGCGGGCTGGGGCTAGCGGATCCCTACGAGCAGTACTTC.

The chain links TRBV7-2 to TRBJ1-6; D might be TRBD1 (5 bases). CDR1 and CDR2 from the germline V gene are SGHTA and FQGNSA. V was pared by 0 bases and J by 6 bases, with 24 bases between. The CDR3 extends over 20 amino acids. The CDR3 bases are TGTGCCAGCAGCTTAGCGACTCCGGGACGGGGGACGATTCGTAATTCACCCCTCCACTTT. Translating gives CASSLATPGRGTIRNSPLHF. The full variable domain, rest sourced from reference TRBV7-2 and TRBJ1-6, is GAGVSQSPSNKVTEKGKDVELRCDPISGHTALYWYRQSLGQGLEFLIYFQGNSAPDKSGLPSDRFSAERTGGSVSTLTIQRTQQEDSAVYLCASSLATPGRGTIRNSPLHFGNGTRLTVT.

The chain employs TRBV9 and TRBJ1-1; D perhaps matches TRBD1 (6 bases). The germline V and J ends were trimmed by 3 bases and 0 bases, with 12 bases remaining between them. CDR1 and CDR2 from the germline V gene are SGDLS and YYNGEE. The CDR3 is 15 amino acids. The CDR3 DNA reads as TGTGCCAGCAGCGCTCAGGGGTTTCTGAACACTGAAGCTTTCTTT. Its protein product is CASSAQGFLNTEAFF.

This chain uses TRBV7-3 with TRBJ2-1, with 10 bases aligning to TRBD2. The germline V gene encodes CDR1 SGHTA and CDR2 FQGTGA. The CDR3 totals 16 residues. With V trimmed by 1 base and J by 6 bases, 6 bases remained unmatched. CDR3 loop: CASSLSLAGARNEQFF. The CDR3 nucleotides read TGTGCCAGCAGCTTAAGTCTAGCGGGAGCTCGCAATGAGCAGTTCTTC.

The CDR3 nucleotides read TGTGCCAGCAGCTTGGGACAGCCGAACACTGAAGCTTTCTTT. Translating it yields CASSLGQPNTEAFF. This chain connects TRBV5-4 to TRBJ1-1, with D tentatively TRBD1 (5 bases). Trimming shortened V by 0 bases and J by 1 base, and 7 bases separated the two germline ends. Germline V gene data show CDR1 as SGHNT and CDR2 as YYREEE (reference sequence). The length of the CDR3 is 14 residues.

This clone occurred once. The chain uses TRBV7-6 and TRBJ2-1, with D tentatively TRBD1 (7 bases). Trimming pared 1 base from V and 7 bases from J, leaving 17 bases between. The CDR3 consists of 16 residues. Germline-derived CDR1 and CDR2 are SGHVS and FNYEAQ. DNA for the CDR3: TGTGCCAGCAGCTTAGTGGGTGGTCAGGGGGGTAATGAGCAGTTCTTC. Translated: CASSLVGGQGGNEQFF.

The chain combines TRBV27 with TRBJ1-5; 10 positions match TRBD1. The CDR3 runs 16 residues. With 2 bases clipped from V and 1 base from J, the junction kept 2 bases outside the gene matches. Germline V CDR1 and CDR2: MNHEY, SMNVEV (reference sequence). The DNA of the CDR3 is TGTGCCAGCAGTTTAATGGGACAGGGGAGCAATCAGCCCCAGCATTTT. The encoded protein is CASSLMGQGSNQPQHF.

The chain uses TRBV19 and TRBJ1-2; D is perhaps TRBD1 (6 bases). Germline values: CDR1 LNHDA, CDR2 SQIVND (reference sequence). The CDR3 has 15 residues. V lost 3 bases and J lost 4, with 15 bases in between. CDR3 in amino acids: CASSIESGQIYGYTF. CDR3 nucleotides: TGTGCCAGTAGTATTGAGTCAGGACAGATCTATGGCTACACCTTC.

The V gene is TRBV7-3, the J gene TRBJ2-1; TRBD2 aligns across 8 bases. The junction had 8 bases not matched to a gene; V was cut back by 1 base and J by 9 bases. Germline CDR1 and CDR2: SGHTA and FQGTGA. The length of the CDR3 is 15 residues. The CDR3 nucleotides are TGTGCCAGCAGCTTAAGGATCGCGGGGGGAGGTGAGCAGTTCTTC. Its translation: CASSLRIAGGGEQFF.